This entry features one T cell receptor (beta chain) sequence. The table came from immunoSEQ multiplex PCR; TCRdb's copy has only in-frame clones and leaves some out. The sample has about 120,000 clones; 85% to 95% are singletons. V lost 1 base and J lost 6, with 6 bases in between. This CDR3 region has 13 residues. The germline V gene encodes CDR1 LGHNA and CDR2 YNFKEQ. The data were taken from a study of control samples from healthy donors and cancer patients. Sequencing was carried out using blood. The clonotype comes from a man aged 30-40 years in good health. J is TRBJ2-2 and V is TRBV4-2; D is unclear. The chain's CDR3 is CASSQVGPGELFF. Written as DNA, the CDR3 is TGTGCCAGCAGCCAAGTAGGACCCGGGGAGCTGTTTTTT.